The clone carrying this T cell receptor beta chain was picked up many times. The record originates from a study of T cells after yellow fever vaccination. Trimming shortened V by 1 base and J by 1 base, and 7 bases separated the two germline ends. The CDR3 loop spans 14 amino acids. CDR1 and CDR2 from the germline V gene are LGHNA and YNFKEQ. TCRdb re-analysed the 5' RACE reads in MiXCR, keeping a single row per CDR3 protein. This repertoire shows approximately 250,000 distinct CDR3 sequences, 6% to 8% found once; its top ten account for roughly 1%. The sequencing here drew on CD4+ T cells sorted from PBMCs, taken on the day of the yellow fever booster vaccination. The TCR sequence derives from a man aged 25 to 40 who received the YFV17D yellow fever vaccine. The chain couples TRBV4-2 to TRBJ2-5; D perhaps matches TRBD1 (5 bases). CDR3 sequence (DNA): TGTGCCAGCAGCCAAGGGGGCGGCCAAGAGACCCAGTACTTC. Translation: CASSQGGGQETQYF.